These 17 T cell receptor beta chains originate from one sample sequenced in a study of beta chain features in type 1 diabetes. Overall study results and limits: TCRB CDR3 length was moderately but significantly reduced in all four CD4+ subsets of Type 1 diabetes patients.

cDNA synthesis used the whole RNA isolate, giving expressed TCRB sequences. Sequenced by immunoSEQ multiplex PCR; TCRdb stores in-frame clones only, minus some. The data contain approximately 260,000 clones, 20% to 25% of them singletons. For these TCRs, the target antigens are not known. The sample consisted of naive CD4+ T cells from blood. The receptor set was obtained from a woman aged 30 to 39 with type 1 diabetes.

J is TRBJ1-2 and V is TRBV27; D is uncertain. V was trimmed by 2 bases and J by 7 bases, leaving 11 bases between them. The germline CDR1 and CDR2 sequences are MNHEY and SMNVEV (reference sequence). The CDR3 totals 13 residues. As DNA, the CDR3 is TGTGCCAGCAGTTTAGTCCCACTCTCTGGCTACACCTTC. This encodes CASSLVPLSGYTF.

The rearrangement joins TRBV5-1 to TRBJ2-3, with 11 bases fitting TRBD2. This CDR3 has 18 amino acids. The J segment lost 1 base and the V segment lost 4 bases, leaving 11 bases of the junction unmatched. The germline gives CDR1 SGHRS, CDR2 YFSETQ. The CDR3: CASSVLAGGSSGTDTQYF. For the CDR3, the DNA is TGCGCCAGCAGCGTTCTAGCGGGAGGTTCCTCCGGCACAGATACGCAGTATTTT.

This chain uses TRBV9 with TRBJ2-3; TRBD2 matches at 11 bases. V shed 4 bases and J 2 bases; nucleotides not matched to a gene: 3. Germline CDR1 reads SGDLS; CDR2 reads YYNGEE. The CDR3 is made up of 15 amino acids. CDR3 sequence reads: CASSLLAGDTDTQYF. As DNA, the CDR3 is TGTGCCAGCAGCCTACTAGCGGGGGACACAGATACGCAGTATTTT.

This sequence joins TRBV7-3 and TRBJ2-3, with 12 bases lining up with TRBD2. V shed 5 bases, J shed 0 bases, and the junction held 3 bases outside the gene matches. This CDR3 contains 16 residues. The germline CDR1 and CDR2 sequences are SGHTA and FQGTGA. The CDR3 loop reads CASSLGTSGSTDTQYF. The DNA of the CDR3 is TGTGCCAGCAGCCTCGGGACTAGCGGGAGCACAGATACGCAGTATTTT.

This clone was seen more than once but under ten times. This chain joins TRBV29-1 and TRBJ2-1, with D perhaps TRBD2 (6 bases). Trimming stripped 2 bases from V and 4 bases from J, with 18 bases between. Germline CDR1 is SQVTM and CDR2 is ANQGSEA. There are 16 residues in the CDR3. In DNA form, the CDR3 reads TGCAGCGTTGAAAGTTCGGAGGGGCTACGGTACAATGAGCAGTTCTTC. Its protein product is CSVESSEGLRYNEQFF.

There are a few counts of this clone. V usage is TRBV7-2 and J usage is TRBJ2-5, with 7 bases matching TRBD2. The V and J ends lost 2 bases and 5 bases, in that order; junction bases with no gene match: 14. CDR1 is SGHTA, CDR2 FQGNSA, per germline. The CDR3 has 17 residues. The CDR3 reads CASSLRVASGQRETQYF. CDR3 coding DNA: TGTGCCAGCAGCTTAAGGGTGGCTAGCGGCCAGCGGGAGACCCAGTACTTC.

This rearrangement joins TRBV30 to TRBJ2-7; D ambiguous. The CDR3 is 14 residues long. V dropped 0 bases and J dropped 4 bases, with 13 bases sitting between them. Per the germline V gene, CDR1 is GTSNPN and CDR2 is SVGIG (reference sequence). This CDR3 reads CAWSVRSIVYEQYF. CDR3 bases: TGTGCCTGGAGTGTACGGAGTATTGTGTACGAGCAGTACTTC.

The V call is TRBV29-1, the J call TRBJ2-1; TRBD1 matches 7 bases. The CDR3 runs to 13 residues. V was clipped by 7 bases and J by 3 bases; unmatched bases: 6. Germline V gives CDR1 SQVTM, CDR2 ANQGSEA. The CDR3 nucleotides are TGCAGCGGGTACAGGGGCTACTACAATGAGCAGTTCTTC. This encodes CSGYRGYYNEQFF.

V is TRBV7-9 and J is TRBJ1-2, with a tentative D call TRBD1 (6 bases). Deletions cut 6 bases from V and 8 bases from J, with 13 bases between. CDR1 and CDR2 (germline): SEHNR, FQNEAQ (reference sequence). This CDR3 has 12 residues. The CDR3 region is CASSFTGSGYTF. CDR3 coding DNA: TGTGCCAGCAGTTTTACAGGGTCCGGCTACACCTTC.

This clone was seen a few times. CDR3 sequence reads: CASSYTGTGVYEQYF. CDR3 bases: TGTGCCAGCAGTTACACCGGGACAGGGGTCTACGAGCAGTACTTC. The chain has TRBV28 and TRBJ2-7; 10 nucleotides line up with TRBD1. Germline-derived CDR1 and CDR2 are MDHEN and SYDVKM. This CDR3 is 15 amino acids long. V was pared by 4 bases and J by 3 bases, with 6 bases of the junction left unmatched.

A few counts support this clone. V is TRBV5-6 and J is TRBJ1-1; 7 positions agree with TRBD1. V trimming: 4 bases; J trimming: 0 bases; junction bases outside the gene matches: 6. Germline assignment: CDR1 SGHDT and CDR2 YYEEEE. This CDR3 is built from 15 residues. The CDR3 nucleotides read TGTGCCAGCAGCGGGGACAGAGGCATGAACACTGAAGCTTTCTTT. Translated, it gives CASSGDRGMNTEAFF.

The chain carries TRBV5-1 and TRBJ2-1, with 7 bases matching TRBD2. Germline V gives CDR1 SGHRS, CDR2 YFSETQ. V trimming: 6 bases; J trimming: 5 bases; junction bases outside the gene matches: 8. This CDR3 is built from 14 residues. In DNA, the CDR3 is TGCGCCAGCAAACCCAGCGGGACCCACAATGAGCAGTTCTTC. This gives the protein CASKPSGTHNEQFF.

V and J are TRBV7-9 and TRBJ2-5; D possibly corresponds to TRBD2 (5 bases). This CDR3 region has 13 residues. From germline, CDR1 is SEHNR and CDR2 FQNEAQ (reference sequence). V dropped 9 bases and J dropped 2 bases, with 13 bases sitting between them. The chain's CDR3 is CASSRGLQETQYF. CDR3 sequence (DNA): TGTGCCAGTTCCCGGGGTCTACAAGAGACCCAGTACTTC.

This clone was recorded a few times. This rearrangement joins TRBV23-1 to TRBJ2-7, with a tentative D call TRBD2 (5 bases). TRBV23-1 is annotated as an ORF whose role is uncertain. This CDR3 is 15 amino acids long. V dropped 1 base and J dropped 3 bases, with 13 bases sitting between them. CDR3 protein: CASSQLGRGIYEQYF. CDR3 nucleotides: TGCGCCAGCAGTCAATTAGGACGGGGAATCTACGAGCAGTACTTC.

The gene calls are TRBV4-1 and TRBJ2-7, with D perhaps TRBD1 (6 bases). Trimming left V 4 bases short and J 1 base short, with 17 bases between. The germline V gene encodes CDR1 MGHRA and CDR2 YSYEKL. The CDR3 extends over 16 amino acids. The CDR3 sequence is CASSPARDTDSYEQYF. Written as DNA, the CDR3 is TGCGCCAGCAGCCCCGCAAGGGACACCGATTCCTACGAGCAGTACTTC.

This clone was found a few times. The rearrangement uses TRBV28 and TRBJ1-4; TRBD1 matches at 10 bases. This CDR3 is built from 18 residues. Germline loops: CDR1 MDHEN, CDR2 SYDVKM. J gave up 6 bases and V 3 bases, and 13 bases lay outside the gene matches. Here the CDR3 DNA reads TGTGCCAGCAGTTTGGCCTCCCTGGACAGGGGGAGTGATGAAAAACTGTTTTTT. It is translated as CASSLASLDRGSDEKLFF.

This clone was seen a handful of times. The rearrangement uses TRBV29-1 and TRBJ2-2, with TRBD2 identical over 11 bases. The CDR3 runs 15 residues. CDR1 is SQVTM, CDR2 ANQGSEA, per germline. V was pared by 4 bases and J by 5 bases, with 6 bases of the junction left unmatched. The CDR3 nucleotides are TGCAGCGTTGCCTCCAGACTAGCGGGAACCGGGGAGCTGTTTTTT. Protein product: CSVASRLAGTGELFF.